The next 2 T cell receptor beta chains were all read from a single sample in a study of blood T cell repertoires in COVID-19. TCRdb's table, derived via immunoSEQ multiplex PCR, lists solely in-frame clones and lacks some. This table holds 150,000 to 200,000 clones, around 83% found once. Specimen: peripheral blood. The receptors here all came from a woman in her sixties or seventies with COVID-19, enrolled during active disease.

The V and J genes are TRBV27 and TRBJ1-2; TRBD1 agrees at 11 bases. The CDR3 sequence is 18 residues long. Germline lookup yields CDR1 MNHEY and CDR2 SMNVEV (reference sequence). The CDR3 here is CASGTGGLPPQVNYGYTF. The DNA of the CDR3 is TGTGCTTCCGGGACAGGGGGGCTCCCCCCTCAAGTTAACTATGGCTACACCTTC.

The gene calls are TRBV5-1 and TRBJ2-1; 7 bases agree with TRBD1. In germline, CDR1 is SGHRS, CDR2 YFSETQ. The CDR3 runs to 16 residues. The ends lost 5 bases at V and 0 bases at J; junction bases unmatched: 8. The CDR3 nucleotides are TGCGCCAGCAGTCTGAGACAGGGATCCTCCTACAATGAGCAGTTCTTC. Translated: CASSLRQGSSYNEQFF.